Listed here are 15 T cell receptor beta chains from one sample, sequenced in a study of control samples from healthy donors and cancer patients (dated by TCRdb to 2020 to 2022). The library relied on the immunoSEQ multiplex PCR assay. TCRdb obtained this table from immuneACCESS and retained in-frame rearrangements with V and J assigned. These tables miss some clones; where compared with another copy, unresolved V genes account for less than half of the shortfall, and the remainder is unexplained. In this sample the table shows about 170,000 clones, approximately 92% of which occur a single time. The ten top clones hold roughly 4.3% of the sample. Sequencing was done on a sample of blood. These receptors were obtained from an older woman in good health.

As DNA, the CDR3 is TGTGCCAGCATTTCGGGCGGAGGCTCCTACGAGCAGTACTTC. This codes for CASISGGGSYEQYF. The V gene is TRBV6-5, the J gene TRBJ2-7, with D perhaps matching TRBD2 (5 bases). V was clipped by 7 bases and J by 0 bases, with 13 bases between them. CDR3 length: 14 residues. Germline V CDR1 and CDR2: MNHEY, SVGAGI.

This clone was found once. This chain connects TRBV3-1 (or the pseudogene TRBV3-2) to TRBJ1-1, with 10 bases aligning to TRBD1. CDR1 is LGHDT, CDR2 YNNKEL, per germline (reference sequence). The CDR3 totals 14 residues. Trimming took 4 bases from V and 11 from J; bases not matched to a gene: 10. CDR3 in amino acids: CASSPTGGNSRAFF. CDR3 DNA sequence: TGTGCCAGCAGCCCGACAGGGGGCAACTCTCGGGCTTTCTTT.

This sequence joins TRBV7-9 and TRBJ1-2, with a weak D call TRBD1 (6 bases). This CDR3 spans 15 amino acids. Germline V CDR1 and CDR2: SEHNR, FQNEAQ (reference sequence). V was pared by 5 bases and J by 5 bases, with 18 bases between. Here the CDR3 reads CASSPSLQGGYGYTF. Here the CDR3 DNA reads TGTGCCAGCAGCCCGAGCTTACAGGGAGGTTATGGCTACACCTTC.

The chain employs TRBV9 and TRBJ2-5, with TRBD2 matching 11 bases. This CDR3 contains 18 residues. The V segment lost 0 bases and the J segment 1 base; nucleotides outside the gene matches: 8. From germline, CDR1 is SGDLS and CDR2 YYNGEE. Written as DNA, the CDR3 is TGTGCCAGCAGCGTAGCCGGGACTAGCGGAATACTCCAAGAGACCCAGTACTTC. This translates into CASSVAGTSGILQETQYF.

The chain links TRBV5-8 to TRBJ1-6; D remains unclear. The germline gives CDR1 SGHTS, CDR2 YDEGEE. The CDR3 runs to 17 residues. With 0 bases removed from V and 0 bases from J, the gap between germline ends came to 10 bases. CDR3 region: CASSLGLGSSYNSPLHF. Here the CDR3 DNA reads TGTGCCAGCAGCTTGGGACTGGGAAGCTCCTATAATTCACCCCTCCACTTT.

The J gene is TRBJ1-2, the V gene TRBV3-1 (or the pseudogene TRBV3-2); D is undetermined. The CDR3 consists of 13 residues. Per the germline V gene, CDR1 is LGHDT and CDR2 is YNNKEL (reference sequence). V was cut by 0 bases and J by 4 bases, with 6 bases left in between. CDR3 loop: CASSQETSYGYTF. CDR3 DNA: TGTGCCAGCAGCCAAGAAACTAGCTATGGCTACACCTTC.

The chain recombines TRBV19 with TRBJ1-5; D remains ambiguous. CDR1 is LNHDA and CDR2 is SQIVND in the germline V gene (reference sequence). This CDR3 region has 15 residues. V was clipped by 6 bases and J by 0 bases, with 12 bases between them. Here the CDR3 DNA reads TGTGCCAGTAGCCGGGGAGCCTTTAGCAATCAGCCCCAGCATTTT. It codes for CASSRGAFSNQPQHF.

Comment on this clone: One junction end disagrees with the germline gene, perhaps due to a read error. The chain combines TRBV2 with TRBJ1-2; maybe TRBD1 (5 bases). Germline V gene sequence: CDR1 SNHLY, CDR2 FYNNEI. The CDR3 is 10 residues long. This CDR3 reads CASTARGEVF. In DNA form, the CDR3 reads TGTGCCAGCACCGCCCGGGGGGAAGTCTTC.

The V and J genes are TRBV18 and TRBJ1-1; unclear D gene. The CDR3 runs to 14 residues. V lost 3 bases and J 6 bases, leaving 14 bases between the germline ends. In germline, CDR1 is KGHSH, CDR2 LQKENI. DNA of the CDR3: TGTGCCAGCTCACCCTTTAGACCTGGAGCTGAAGCTTTCTTT. The encoded protein is CASSPFRPGAEAFF.

This clone has more than one count but fewer than ten. V is TRBV7-9 and J is TRBJ2-7; 10 bases are shared with TRBD1. The CDR3 length is 14 residues. V trimming: 5 bases; J trimming: 8 bases; junction bases outside the gene matches: 9. Per the germline V gene, CDR1 is SEHNR and CDR2 is FQNEAQ (reference sequence). DNA of the CDR3: TGTGCCAGCAGCCATTCCGGGACAGGGGTGAAGCAGTACTTC. It codes for CASSHSGTGVKQYF.

The chain links TRBV11-1 to TRBJ2-5, with TRBD2 matching over 13 bases. J gave up 5 bases and V 5 bases, and 5 bases lay outside the gene matches. The CDR3 covers 15 residues. The germline V gene encodes CDR1 SGHAT and CDR2 FQDESV (reference sequence). Here the CDR3 reads CASSITTSGGETQYF. The CDR3 nucleotides are TGTGCCAGCAGCATCACGACTAGCGGGGGGGAGACCCAGTACTTC.

The V gene is TRBV2, the J gene TRBJ1-1; D gene ambiguous. Trimming shortened V by 3 bases and J by 1 base, and 6 bases separated the two germline ends. CDR1 is SNHLY, CDR2 FYNNEI, per germline. The CDR3 has 13 amino acids. CDR3 protein: CASSDTENTEAFF. CDR3 coding DNA: TGTGCCAGCAGTGACACCGAGAACACTGAAGCTTTCTTT.

This sequence joins TRBV2 and TRBJ1-2, with 9 bases identical to TRBD1. CDR1 is SNHLY, CDR2 FYNNEI, per germline. The V segment lost 4 bases and the J segment 7 bases; nucleotides outside the gene matches: 7. This CDR3 is 14 amino acids long. The CDR3 sequence is CASSVGQGDRGYTF. Written as DNA, the CDR3 is TGTGCCAGCAGTGTGGGACAGGGCGATCGTGGCTACACCTTC.

This chain uses TRBV5-1 with TRBJ1-2; TRBD1 matches at 8 bases. The CDR3 runs to 14 residues. After removal of 3 bases from V and 7 bases from J, the junction contained 8 bases not matched to a gene. CDR1 and CDR2 (germline): SGHRS, YFSETQ. The CDR3 sequence is CASSSGTGPSGYTF. CDR3 nucleotide sequence: TGCGCCAGCAGCTCCGGGACAGGCCCCTCTGGCTACACCTTC.

CDR3 in amino acids: CASSLTGARGYTF. In DNA, the CDR3 is TGTGCCAGTAGCCTCACAGGCGCCAGGGGCTACACCTTC. The gene calls are TRBV19 and TRBJ1-2, with D tentatively TRBD1 (5 bases). The ends were cut back, 6 bases at V and 8 bases at J, with 16 bases in the middle. There are 13 residues in the CDR3. Germline assignment: CDR1 LNHDA and CDR2 SQIVND (reference sequence).